Listed below are T cell receptor beta chains from one sample, sequenced in a study of T cells in Graves' hyperthyroidism and ophthalmopathy. One entry per CDR3 protein, called by TCRdb with MiXCR from the multiplex PCR reads. The repertoire holds fewer than 650,000 distinct CDR3 sequences, with 46% as singletons. What was sequenced was peripheral blood or thyroid tissue (not recorded which). These receptors were obtained from an adult woman with Graves' disease, either hyperthyroidism or ophthalmopathy (not recorded which). Both conserved end residues are part of each CDR3. The D gene is left open where the match is weak. The size field is filled for only some rows; it gives once, few, many or a size class.

D gene: TRBD1; CDR3 length: 16; clone size: NA; V gene: TRBV29-1; J gene: TRBJ2-7; CDR3 protein: CSVEVVGRDRRYEQYF; CDR3 DNA: TGCAGCGTTGAAGTAGTAGGTCGGGACAGGCGCTACGAGCAGTACTTC
D gene: TRBD2; CDR3 length: 15; clone size: NA; V gene: TRBV2; J gene: TRBJ2-1; CDR3 protein: CASRKLAGDYNEQFF; CDR3 DNA: TGTGCCAGCCGAAAACTAGCGGGTGACTACAATGAGCAGTTCTTC
D gene: NA; CDR3 length: 13; clone size: few; V gene: TRBV10-3; J gene: TRBJ2-7; CDR3 protein: CAISDGSSYEQYF; CDR3 DNA: TGTGCCATCAGTGACGGGAGCTCCTACGAGCAGTACTTC
D gene: NA; CDR3 length: 12; clone size: NA; V gene: TRBV25-1; J gene: TRBJ1-6; CDR3 protein: CASRVGVPPLHF; CDR3 DNA: TGTGCCAGCAGAGTGGGCGTCCCACCCCTCCACTTT
D gene: NA; CDR3 length: 16; clone size: many; V gene: TRBV9; J gene: TRBJ2-2; CDR3 protein: CASSVAGGAWTGELFF; CDR3 DNA: TGTGCCAGCAGCGTAGCTGGGGGGGCATGGACCGGGGAGCTGTTTTTT
D gene: NA; CDR3 length: 12; clone size: many; V gene: TRBV29-1; J gene: TRBJ2-7; CDR3 protein: CSVTVQQYEQYF; CDR3 DNA: TGCAGCGTTACGGTCCAGCAATACGAGCAGTACTTC
D gene: NA; CDR3 length: 14; clone size: NA; V gene: TRBV7-3; J gene: TRBJ2-7; CDR3 protein: CASSIGHQSYEQYF; CDR3 DNA: TGTGCCAGCAGCATCGGACACCAGTCCTACGAGCAGTACTTC
D gene: NA; CDR3 length: 15; clone size: many; V gene: TRBV5-5; J gene: TRBJ1-5; CDR3 protein: CASSLAWGGNQPQHF; CDR3 DNA: TGTGCCAGCAGCTTGGCATGGGGTGGCAATCAGCCCCAGCATTTT
D gene: NA; CDR3 length: 15; clone size: many; V gene: TRBV7-2; J gene: TRBJ1-5; CDR3 protein: CASSRSGKRSQPQHF; CDR3 DNA: TGTGCCAGCAGCCGAAGCGGGAAGAGAAGTCAGCCCCAGCATTTT
D gene: NA; CDR3 length: 14; clone size: NA; V gene: TRBV7-8; J gene: TRBJ1-1; CDR3 protein: CASGPFGQNTGAFF; CDR3 DNA: TGCGCCAGCGGGCCGTTCGGACAGAACACTGGAGCTTTCTTT
D gene: NA; CDR3 length: 12; clone size: few; V gene: TRBV29-1; J gene: TRBJ1-1; CDR3 protein: CSVLTGATEAFF; CDR3 DNA: TGCAGCGTTCTCACGGGGGCCACTGAAGCTTTCTTT
D gene: TRBD1; CDR3 length: 12; clone size: NA; V gene: TRBV29-1; J gene: TRBJ1-2; CDR3 protein: CSDLDRGRGYTF; CDR3 DNA: TGCAGCGACCTGGACAGGGGGCGGGGCTACACCTTC
D gene: TRBD1; CDR3 length: 17; clone size: NA; V gene: TRBV12-3/TRBV12-4; J gene: TRBJ1-5; CDR3 protein: CASSLVSGQVGNQPQHF; CDR3 DNA: TGTGCCAGCAGTTTGGTGTCAGGACAGGTCGGCAATCAGCCCCAGCATTTT
D gene: NA; CDR3 length: 15; clone size: many; V gene: TRBV15; J gene: TRBJ2-1; CDR3 protein: CATSRDLVVGNEQFF; CDR3 DNA: TGTGCCACCAGCAGAGATTTGGTTGTGGGAAATGAGCAGTTCTTC
D gene: TRBD2; CDR3 length: 17; clone size: many; V gene: TRBV7-2; J gene: TRBJ2-5; CDR3 protein: CASTPFRLAGDGETQYF; CDR3 DNA: TGTGCCAGCACCCCATTCAGACTAGCGGGAGATGGGGAGACCCAGTACTTC
D gene: TRBD1; CDR3 length: 14; clone size: NA; V gene: TRBV2; J gene: TRBJ1-2; CDR3 protein: CASSDRGADHGHTF; CDR3 DNA: TGTGCCAGCAGTGACAGGGGGGCGGACCATGGCCACACCTTC
D gene: NA; CDR3 length: 13; clone size: many; V gene: TRBV20-1; J gene: TRBJ1-5; CDR3 protein: CSASDGTGQPQHF; CDR3 DNA: TGCAGTGCTAGTGATGGGACGGGTCAGCCCCAGCATTTT
D gene: TRBD1; CDR3 length: 13; clone size: NA; V gene: TRBV2; J gene: TRBJ1-2; CDR3 protein: CASRVTGVDGYTF; CDR3 DNA: TGTGCCAGCAGAGTGACAGGGGTTGACGGCTACACCTTC
D gene: NA; CDR3 length: 17; clone size: NA; V gene: TRBV19; J gene: TRBJ1-5; CDR3 protein: CASSTKSRSGFNQPQHF; CDR3 DNA: TGTGCCAGTAGTACTAAATCACGCTCAGGTTTCAATCAGCCCCAGCATTTT
D gene: NA; CDR3 length: 20; clone size: once; V gene: TRBV7-9; J gene: TRBJ2-4; CDR3 protein: CASTKGAGTPGKGSKNIQYF; CDR3 DNA: TGTGCCAGCACCAAGGGGGCCGGGACTCCGGGAAAAGGATCCAAAAACATTCAGTACTTC
D gene: NA; CDR3 length: 10; clone size: NA; V gene: TRBV7-2; J gene: TRBJ2-7; CDR3 protein: CASLFYEQYF; CDR3 DNA: TGTGCCAGCCTATTCTACGAGCAGTACTTC
D gene: NA; CDR3 length: 8; clone size: few; V gene: TRBV7-9; J gene: TRBJ2-7; CDR3 protein: CASDEQYF; CDR3 DNA: TGTGCCAGCGACGAGCAGTACTTC
D gene: NA; CDR3 length: 15; clone size: many; V gene: TRBV5-1; J gene: TRBJ1-1; CDR3 protein: CASSRDARSATEAFF; CDR3 DNA: TGCGCCAGCAGCCGAGACGCTAGATCCGCGACTGAAGCTTTCTTT
D gene: NA; CDR3 length: 12; clone size: many; V gene: TRBV7-9; J gene: TRBJ1-5; CDR3 protein: CASSLDLQPQHF; CDR3 DNA: TGTGCCAGCAGCTTAGATCTTCAGCCCCAGCATTTT
D gene: TRBD1; CDR3 length: 12; clone size: NA; V gene: TRBV20-1; J gene: TRBJ2-5; CDR3 protein: CSARNRGETQYF; CDR3 DNA: TGCAGTGCTCGGAACAGGGGAGAGACCCAGTACTTC
D gene: TRBD1; CDR3 length: 15; clone size: few; V gene: TRBV15; J gene: TRBJ1-2; CDR3 protein: CATSRDRGTGRLYTF; CDR3 DNA: TGTGCCACCAGCAGAGATCGAGGGACAGGGCGTTTGTACACCTTC
D gene: TRBD1; CDR3 length: 15; clone size: NA; V gene: TRBV28; J gene: TRBJ1-6; CDR3 protein: CARLDRGLNNSPLHF; CDR3 DNA: TGTGCCCGCCTCGACAGGGGGTTGAATAATTCACCCCTCCACTTT
D gene: NA; CDR3 length: 16; clone size: many; V gene: TRBV12-3/TRBV12-4; J gene: TRBJ1-5; CDR3 protein: CASSLDRANSNQPQHF; CDR3 DNA: TGTGCCAGCAGTTTAGACAGGGCGAATAGCAATCAGCCCCAGCATTTT
D gene: NA; CDR3 length: 15; clone size: NA; V gene: TRBV2; J gene: TRBJ1-6; CDR3 protein: CASRVTGTANSPLHF; CDR3 DNA: TGTGCCAGCAGGGTGACCGGGACGGCAAATTCACCCCTCCACTTT
D gene: NA; CDR3 length: 12; clone size: NA; V gene: TRBV11-2; J gene: TRBJ2-5; CDR3 protein: CASSLEGLTQYF; CDR3 DNA: TGTGCCAGCAGCTTAGAGGGCTTGACCCAGTACTTC
D gene: NA; CDR3 length: 16; clone size: many; V gene: TRBV15; J gene: TRBJ2-3; CDR3 protein: CATSSGNSVGGDTQYF; CDR3 DNA: TGTGCCACCAGCAGCGGGAATTCAGTTGGGGGAGATACGCAGTATTTT
D gene: NA; CDR3 length: 14; clone size: NA; V gene: TRBV15; J gene: TRBJ2-5; CDR3 protein: CATSIGGYQETQYF; CDR3 DNA: TGTGCCACCAGCATAGGGGGATACCAAGAGACCCAGTACTTC
D gene: NA; CDR3 length: 12; clone size: NA; V gene: TRBV30; J gene: TRBJ1-1; CDR3 protein: CARTEANTEAFF; CDR3 DNA: TGTGCCCGGACGGAAGCGAACACTGAAGCTTTCTTT
D gene: TRBD2; CDR3 length: 15; clone size: NA; V gene: TRBV7-9; J gene: TRBJ2-7; CDR3 protein: CASSLGGLASNEQYF; CDR3 DNA: TGCGCCAGCAGCCTGGGAGGACTAGCGAGCAACGAGCAGTACTTC
D gene: TRBD2; CDR3 length: 15; clone size: many; V gene: TRBV2; J gene: TRBJ2-5; CDR3 protein: CASSGTSGRAQPQYF; CDR3 DNA: TGTGCCAGCAGCGGGACTAGCGGGAGGGCCCAGCCCCAGTACTTC
D gene: NA; CDR3 length: 16; clone size: NA; V gene: TRBV19; J gene: TRBJ2-5; CDR3 protein: CASSMPGKVWGETQYF; CDR3 DNA: TGTGCCAGTAGTATGCCGGGTAAAGTTTGGGGAGAGACCCAGTACTTC
D gene: NA; CDR3 length: 15; clone size: few; V gene: TRBV5-5; J gene: TRBJ2-7; CDR3 protein: CASSSSRGWTYEQYF; CDR3 DNA: TGTGCCAGCAGCTCATCGCGTGGGTGGACCTACGAGCAGTACTTC
D gene: TRBD2; CDR3 length: 13; clone size: once; V gene: TRBV7-6; J gene: TRBJ2-7; CDR3 protein: CASSPQRGSQQYF; CDR3 DNA: TGTGCCAGCAGCCCCCAGCGGGGAAGTCAGCAGTACTTC
D gene: NA; CDR3 length: 15; clone size: NA; V gene: TRBV19; J gene: TRBJ1-5; CDR3 protein: CASSIAGATEQPQHF; CDR3 DNA: TGTGCCAGTAGTATTGCGGGAGCCACCGAGCAGCCCCAGCATTTT
D gene: TRBD1; CDR3 length: 16; clone size: NA; V gene: TRBV4-2; J gene: TRBJ2-7; CDR3 protein: CASSPIGQGDSYEQYF; CDR3 DNA: TGTGCCAGCAGCCCGATTGGACAGGGTGATAGCTACGAGCAGTACTTC
D gene: NA; CDR3 length: 13; clone size: NA; V gene: TRBV10-3; J gene: TRBJ2-2; CDR3 protein: CANGAEAHGELFF; CDR3 DNA: TGTGCCAACGGGGCCGAGGCGCACGGGGAGCTGTTTTTT
D gene: NA; CDR3 length: 12; clone size: NA; V gene: TRBV20-1; J gene: TRBJ1-5; CDR3 protein: CSAGPGDQPQHF; CDR3 DNA: TGCAGTGCCGGACCAGGGGATCAGCCCCAGCATTTT
D gene: TRBD2; CDR3 length: 15; clone size: few; V gene: TRBV7-2; J gene: TRBJ2-5; CDR3 protein: CASSSRTSFSETQYF; CDR3 DNA: TGTGCCAGCAGCTCACGGACTAGCTTCTCGGAGACCCAGTACTTC
D gene: NA; CDR3 length: 13; clone size: NA; V gene: TRBV6-5; J gene: TRBJ1-5; CDR3 protein: CASSYRSGQPQHF; CDR3 DNA: TGTGCCAGCAGTTACCGTTCCGGGCAGCCCCAGCATTTT
D gene: NA; CDR3 length: 13; clone size: many; V gene: TRBV20-1; J gene: TRBJ1-5; CDR3 protein: CSASKSNNQPQHF; CDR3 DNA: TGCAGTGCTAGTAAGTCGAATAATCAGCCCCAGCATTTT
D gene: NA; CDR3 length: 12; clone size: once; V gene: TRBV7-2; J gene: TRBJ2-5; CDR3 protein: CASSFRWKTQYF; CDR3 DNA: TGTGCCAGCAGCTTCAGGTGGAAGACCCAGTACTTC
D gene: NA; CDR3 length: 16; clone size: NA; V gene: TRBV25-1; J gene: TRBJ1-5; CDR3 protein: CASSWSGLQCNQPQHF; CDR3 DNA: TGTGCCAGCAGTTGGTCGGGTCTTCAATGCAATCAGCCCCAGCATTTT
D gene: NA; CDR3 length: 12; clone size: NA; V gene: TRBV20-1; J gene: TRBJ2-7; CDR3 protein: CSASYDGYEQYF; CDR3 DNA: TGCAGTGCTAGCTACGATGGGTACGAGCAGTACTTC
D gene: TRBD2; CDR3 length: 15; clone size: few; V gene: TRBV10-2; J gene: TRBJ2-7; CDR3 protein: CASSYAPGLAYEQYF; CDR3 DNA: TGCGCCAGCAGTTACGCCCCGGGACTAGCGTACGAGCAGTACTTC
D gene: TRBD1; CDR3 length: 17; clone size: many; V gene: TRBV5-1; J gene: TRBJ2-7; CDR3 protein: CASSLALRTGGSHEQYF; CDR3 DNA: TGCGCCAGCAGCTTGGCCTTACGGACAGGGGGTTCCCACGAGCAGTACTTC
D gene: NA; CDR3 length: 13; clone size: many; V gene: TRBV6-5; J gene: TRBJ1-1; CDR3 protein: CASRRQTNTEAFF; CDR3 DNA: TGTGCCAGCAGGCGGCAGACGAACACTGAAGCTTTCTTT
D gene: TRBD1; CDR3 length: 13; clone size: NA; V gene: TRBV20-1; J gene: TRBJ2-5; CDR3 protein: CSARGGGEETQYF; CDR3 DNA: TGCAGTGCTAGAGGAGGGGGCGAAGAGACCCAGTACTTC
D gene: NA; CDR3 length: 13; clone size: many; V gene: TRBV14; J gene: TRBJ1-6; CDR3 protein: CASSQNGNSPLHF; CDR3 DNA: TGTGCCAGCAGCCAAAACGGGAATTCACCCCTCCACTTT
D gene: NA; CDR3 length: 13; clone size: NA; V gene: TRBV2; J gene: TRBJ2-2; CDR3 protein: CASTIHDTGELFF; CDR3 DNA: TGTGCCAGCACCATTCACGACACCGGGGAGCTGTTTTTT
D gene: NA; CDR3 length: 12; clone size: NA; V gene: TRBV29-1; J gene: TRBJ2-5; CDR3 protein: CSALTDKRTQYF; CDR3 DNA: TGCAGCGCATTGACAGATAAGAGAACCCAGTACTTC